This entry is about one T cell receptor (beta chain). This specimen belongs to a study of identifying expanded T cells in peripheral blood. The protocol was immunoSEQ multiplex PCR, while the TCRdb copy is restricted to in-frame clones and leaves out a portion. The sample lists roughly 100,000 clones; around nine tenths were seen once. Per the germline V gene, CDR1 is SGHVS and CDR2 is FNYEAQ. Trimming left V 3 bases short and J 0 bases short, with 6 bases between. This CDR3 is 13 amino acids long. During the collection period, no donor immune events like infections were recorded. The chain employs TRBV7-6 and TRBJ2-7; maybe TRBD1 (5 bases). The receptor's source is a person aged 18 to 75 in good health. Material for sequencing was blood. The CDR3 nucleotides read TGTGCCAGCAGCTTCGACAGCTCCTACGAGCAGTACTTC. This codes for CASSFDSSYEQYF.